One T cell receptor (beta chain) is described in this entry. This entry comes from a study of cytomegalovirus exposure and HLA in healthy donors. V was trimmed by 5 bases and J by 5 bases, leaving 10 bases between them. CDR1 is MNHEY and CDR2 is SMNVEV in the germline V gene (reference sequence). The CDR3 totals 12 residues. The PCR used 60 Vbeta and 13 Jbeta primers. Sequencing was performed with immunoSEQ multiplex PCR; in TCRdb, only in-frame clones are kept and a portion is missing. The repertoire holds 150,000 to 200,000 clones, 70% to 80% seen once, with about 2.5% in the top ten. The chain employs TRBV27 and TRBJ2-7, with unresolved D. The sequence came from a woman in her 50s in good health and CMV-seronegative. The sequencing sample was made of PBMCs. CDR3 coding DNA: TGTGCCAGCAGTCCAGACTGGCACGAGCAGTACTTC. Translating gives CASSPDWHEQYF.